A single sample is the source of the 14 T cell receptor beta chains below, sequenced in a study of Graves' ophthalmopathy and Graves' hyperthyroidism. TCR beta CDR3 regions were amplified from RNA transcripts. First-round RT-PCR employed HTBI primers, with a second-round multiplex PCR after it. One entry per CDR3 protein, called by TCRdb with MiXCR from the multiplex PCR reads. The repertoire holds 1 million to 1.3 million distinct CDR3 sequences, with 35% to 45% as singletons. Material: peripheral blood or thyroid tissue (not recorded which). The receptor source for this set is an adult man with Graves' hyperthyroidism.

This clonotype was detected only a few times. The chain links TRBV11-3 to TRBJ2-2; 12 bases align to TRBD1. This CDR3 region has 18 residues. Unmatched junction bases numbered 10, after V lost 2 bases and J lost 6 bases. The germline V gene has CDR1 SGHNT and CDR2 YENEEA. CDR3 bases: TGTGCCAGCAGCTTATCCGGGACAGGGGGCGCTGACTCCGGGGAGCTGTTTTTT. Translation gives CASSLSGTGGADSGELFF. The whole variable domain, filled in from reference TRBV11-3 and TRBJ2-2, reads EAGVVQSPRYKIIEKKQPVAFWCNPISGHNTLYWYLQNLGQGPELLIRYENEEAVDDSQLPKDRFSAERLKGVDSTLKIQPAELGDSAVYLCASSLSGTGGADSGELFFGEGSRLTVL.

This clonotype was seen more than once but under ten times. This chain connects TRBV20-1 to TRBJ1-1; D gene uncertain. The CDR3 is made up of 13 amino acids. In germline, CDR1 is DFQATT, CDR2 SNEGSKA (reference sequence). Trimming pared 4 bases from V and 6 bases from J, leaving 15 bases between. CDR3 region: CSAMGQSNAEAFF. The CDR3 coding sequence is TGCAGTGCTATGGGCCAGAGTAACGCTGAAGCTTTCTTT.

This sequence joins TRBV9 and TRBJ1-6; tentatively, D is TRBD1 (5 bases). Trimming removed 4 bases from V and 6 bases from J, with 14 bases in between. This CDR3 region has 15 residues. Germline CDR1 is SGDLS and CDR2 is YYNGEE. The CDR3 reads CASSHNVRGNSPLHF. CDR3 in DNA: TGTGCCAGCAGCCACAACGTAAGGGGTAATTCACCCCTCCACTTT.

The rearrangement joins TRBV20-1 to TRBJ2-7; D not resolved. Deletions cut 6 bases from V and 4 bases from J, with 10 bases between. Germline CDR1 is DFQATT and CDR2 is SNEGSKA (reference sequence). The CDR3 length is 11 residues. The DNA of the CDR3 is TGCAGTGCAAAAGGAGCATACGAGCAGTACTTC. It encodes CSAKGAYEQYF.

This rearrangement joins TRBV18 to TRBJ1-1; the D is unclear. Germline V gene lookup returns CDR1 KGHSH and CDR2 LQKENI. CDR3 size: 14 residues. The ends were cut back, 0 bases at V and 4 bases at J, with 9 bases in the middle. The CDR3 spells CASSPPTASTEAFF. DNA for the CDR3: TGTGCCAGCTCACCACCCACAGCCTCCACTGAAGCTTTCTTT.

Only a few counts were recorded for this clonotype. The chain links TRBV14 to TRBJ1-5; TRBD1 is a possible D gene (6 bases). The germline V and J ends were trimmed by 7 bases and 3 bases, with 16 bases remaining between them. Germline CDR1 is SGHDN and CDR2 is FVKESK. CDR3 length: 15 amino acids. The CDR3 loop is CASKMDSLINQPQHF. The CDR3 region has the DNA TGTGCCAGCAAGATGGACAGCCTGATCAATCAGCCCCAGCATTTT.

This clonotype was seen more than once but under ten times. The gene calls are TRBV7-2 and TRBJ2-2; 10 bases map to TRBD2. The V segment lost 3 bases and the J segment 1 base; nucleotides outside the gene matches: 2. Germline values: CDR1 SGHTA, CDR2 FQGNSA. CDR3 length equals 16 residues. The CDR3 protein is CASSFGLAVNTGELFF. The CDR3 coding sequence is TGTGCCAGCAGCTTCGGACTAGCGGTGAACACCGGGGAGCTGTTTTTT.

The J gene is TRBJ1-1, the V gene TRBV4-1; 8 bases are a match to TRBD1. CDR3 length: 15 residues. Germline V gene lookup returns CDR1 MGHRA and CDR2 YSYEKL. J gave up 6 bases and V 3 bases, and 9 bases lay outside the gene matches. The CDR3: CASSHGQGPQSEAFF. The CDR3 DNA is TGCGCCAGCAGCCACGGACAGGGTCCTCAGTCTGAAGCTTTCTTT.

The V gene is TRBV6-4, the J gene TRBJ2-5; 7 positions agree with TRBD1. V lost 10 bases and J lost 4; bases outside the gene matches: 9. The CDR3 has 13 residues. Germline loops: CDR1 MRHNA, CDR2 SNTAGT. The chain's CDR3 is CATSFSGGETQYF. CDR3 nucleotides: TGTGCCACCTCTTTTTCAGGGGGAGAGACCCAGTACTTC.

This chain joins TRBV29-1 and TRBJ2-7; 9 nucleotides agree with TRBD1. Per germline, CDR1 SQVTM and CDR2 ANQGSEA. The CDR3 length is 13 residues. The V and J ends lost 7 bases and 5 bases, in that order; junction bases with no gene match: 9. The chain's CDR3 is CSAKTGGRNEQYF. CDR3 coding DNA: TGCAGCGCGAAGACAGGGGGTAGGAACGAGCAGTACTTC.

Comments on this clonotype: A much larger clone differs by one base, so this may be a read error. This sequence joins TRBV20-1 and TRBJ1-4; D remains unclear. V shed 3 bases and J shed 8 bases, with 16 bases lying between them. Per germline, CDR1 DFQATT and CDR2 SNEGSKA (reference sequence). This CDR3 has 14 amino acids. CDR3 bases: TGCAGTGCTAGTGGGGTGGATCTTCAGGAAAAACTGTTTTTT. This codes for CSASGVDLQEKLFF.

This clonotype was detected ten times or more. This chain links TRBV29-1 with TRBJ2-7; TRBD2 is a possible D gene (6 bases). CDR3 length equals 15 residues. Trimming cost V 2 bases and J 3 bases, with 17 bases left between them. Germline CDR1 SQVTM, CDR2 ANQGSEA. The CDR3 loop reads CSVEISGAPHYEQYF. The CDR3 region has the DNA TGCAGCGTTGAAATTAGCGGAGCACCACACTACGAGCAGTACTTC.

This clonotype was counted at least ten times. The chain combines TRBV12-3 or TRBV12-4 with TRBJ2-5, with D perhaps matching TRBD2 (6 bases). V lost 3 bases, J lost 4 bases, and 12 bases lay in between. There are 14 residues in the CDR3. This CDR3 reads CASSLSASAETQYF. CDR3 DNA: TGTGCCAGCAGTTTGTCGGCTAGCGCAGAGACCCAGTACTTC.

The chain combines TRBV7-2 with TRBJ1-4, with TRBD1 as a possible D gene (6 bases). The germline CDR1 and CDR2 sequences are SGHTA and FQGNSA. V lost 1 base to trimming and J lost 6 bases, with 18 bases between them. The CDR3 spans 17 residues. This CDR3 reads CASSLEGPGTFHEKLFF. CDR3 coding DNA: TGTGCCAGCAGCTTAGAGGGCCCGGGGACATTTCATGAAAAACTGTTTTTT.